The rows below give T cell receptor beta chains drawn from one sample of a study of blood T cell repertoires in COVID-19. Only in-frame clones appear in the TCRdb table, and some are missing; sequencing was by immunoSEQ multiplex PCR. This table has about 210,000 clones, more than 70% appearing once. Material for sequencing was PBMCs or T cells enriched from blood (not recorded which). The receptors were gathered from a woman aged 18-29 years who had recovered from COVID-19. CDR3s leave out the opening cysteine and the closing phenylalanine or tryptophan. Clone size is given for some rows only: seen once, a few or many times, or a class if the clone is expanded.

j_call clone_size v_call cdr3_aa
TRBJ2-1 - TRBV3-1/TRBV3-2 ASSQMTGVNEQF
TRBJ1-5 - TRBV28 ASTPGGASPPQH
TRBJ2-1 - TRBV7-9 ASSPPSGPQQF
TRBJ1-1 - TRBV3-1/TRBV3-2 ASSSGQEAF
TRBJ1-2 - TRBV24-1 ATSDPGQAYGYT
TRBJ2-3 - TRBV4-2 ASSQDLAGGTDTQY
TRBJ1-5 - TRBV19 ASSSPPGVRNQPQH
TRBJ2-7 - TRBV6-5 ASSILAGGRYEQY
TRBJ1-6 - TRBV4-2 ASSQGDSPLH
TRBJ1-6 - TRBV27 ASSSRQGNSPLH
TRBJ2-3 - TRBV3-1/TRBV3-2 ASSTEVQSGTDTQY
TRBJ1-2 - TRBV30 AWSKGVGNGYT
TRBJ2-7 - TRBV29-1 SGGQGIGEQY
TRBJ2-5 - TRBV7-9 ASSWLGLGRQETQY
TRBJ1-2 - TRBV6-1 ASSEGTGYGYT
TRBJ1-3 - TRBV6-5 ASSYSSLSGNTIY
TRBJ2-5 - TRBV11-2 ASSGTFRETQY
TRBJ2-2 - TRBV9 ASSVDPAGANTGELF
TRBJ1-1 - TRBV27 ASSLLPAASRGEAF
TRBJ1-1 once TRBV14 ASSQIGTGDTEAF
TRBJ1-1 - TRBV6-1 ASSEAIGLGSTEAF
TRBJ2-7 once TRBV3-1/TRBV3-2 ASSAIGTGGSYEQY
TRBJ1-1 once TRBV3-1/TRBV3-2 ASSQGQANTEAF
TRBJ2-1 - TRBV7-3 ASSSSQGRSYNEQF
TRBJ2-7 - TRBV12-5 ASGLQGALYEQY
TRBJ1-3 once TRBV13 ASSFDRESGNTIY
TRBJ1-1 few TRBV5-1 ASSLGTGGVTEAF
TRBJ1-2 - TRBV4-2 ASSLLGTGDYGYT
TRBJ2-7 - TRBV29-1 SASTRDRVNEQY
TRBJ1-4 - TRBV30 AWSGGQGVREKLF
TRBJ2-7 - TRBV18 ASSPPAGGTYEQY
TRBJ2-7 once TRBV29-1 SVEGSYYEQY
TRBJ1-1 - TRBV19 ASSIGQNTEAF
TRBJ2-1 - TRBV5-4 ASSPAAGAYNEQF
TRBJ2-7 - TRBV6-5 ASFPRHGAYEQY
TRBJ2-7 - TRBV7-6 ASSLLPGTGSYEQY
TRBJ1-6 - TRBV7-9 ASSLTQGNSPLH
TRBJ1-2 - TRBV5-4 ASSLEVEYGYT
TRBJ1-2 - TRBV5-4 ASSQGYGYT
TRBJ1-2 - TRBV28 ASRVGGIRYGYT
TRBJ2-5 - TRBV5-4 ASSSDRVEETQY
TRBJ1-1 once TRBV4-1 ASSQVGGRRGEGTEAF
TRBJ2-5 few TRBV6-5 ASSSQVQETQY
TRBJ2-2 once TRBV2 ASSERGRGNTGELF
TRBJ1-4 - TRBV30 AWSRSPHPNEKLF
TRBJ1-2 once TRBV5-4 ASSYRTLRYYGYT
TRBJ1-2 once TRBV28 ASTLNRENYGYT
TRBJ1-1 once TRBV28 ASSLSTGMGDTEAF
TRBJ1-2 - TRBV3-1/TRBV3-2 ASSQDNTREAGYT
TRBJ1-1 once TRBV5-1 ASSPLKQGEDTEAF
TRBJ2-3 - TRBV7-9 ASSLRGDPDTQY
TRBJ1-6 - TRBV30 AWGKNRDSPLH